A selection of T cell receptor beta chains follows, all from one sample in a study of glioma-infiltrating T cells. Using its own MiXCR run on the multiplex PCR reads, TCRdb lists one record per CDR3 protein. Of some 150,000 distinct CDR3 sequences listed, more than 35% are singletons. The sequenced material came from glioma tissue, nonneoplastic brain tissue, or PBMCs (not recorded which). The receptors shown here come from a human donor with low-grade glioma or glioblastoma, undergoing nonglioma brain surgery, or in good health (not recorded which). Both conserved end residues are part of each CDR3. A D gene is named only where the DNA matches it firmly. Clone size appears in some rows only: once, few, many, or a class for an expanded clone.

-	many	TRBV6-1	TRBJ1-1	TGTGCCAGCAGTTTCACAGGTGAAGCTTTCTTT	CASSFTGEAFF
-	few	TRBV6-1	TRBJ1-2	TGTGCCAGCAGTCCCAGGGACTATGGCTACACCTTC	CASSPRDYGYTF
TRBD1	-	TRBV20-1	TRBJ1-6	TGCAGTGCTAAGACAGGGAACGATAATTCACCCCTCCACTTT	CSAKTGNDNSPLHF
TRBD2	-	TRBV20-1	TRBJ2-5	TGCAGTGCTAGTGTAGCGGGAGCGGAGGCCCAGTACTTC	CSASVAGAEAQYF
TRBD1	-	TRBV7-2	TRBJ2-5	TGTGCCAGCAGAAAGACAGGGCAAGAGACCCAGTACTTC	CASRKTGQETQYF
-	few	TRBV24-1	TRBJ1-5	TGTGCCACCAGTATCGGAACAAGCAATCAGCCCCAGCATTTT	CATSIGTSNQPQHF
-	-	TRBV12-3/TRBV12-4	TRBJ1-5	TGTGCCAGCAGTTCCGACAGGATTTATAGCAATCAGCCCCAGCATTTT	CASSSDRIYSNQPQHF
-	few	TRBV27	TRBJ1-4	TGTGCCAGCAGCCCGGCCGGGGGGAATGAAAAACTGTTTTTT	CASSPAGGNEKLFF
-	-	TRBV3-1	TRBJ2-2	TGTGCCAGCAGCCAAATTCCCGACACCGGGGAGCTGTTTTTT	CASSQIPDTGELFF
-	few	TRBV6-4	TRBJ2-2	TGTGCCAGCAGTGACTCGGTAGACAACACCGGGGAGCTGTTTTTT	CASSDSVDNTGELFF
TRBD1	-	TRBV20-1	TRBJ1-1	TGCAGTGGAGAGACAGGGGGAGGCACTGAAGCTTTCTTT	CSGETGGGTEAFF
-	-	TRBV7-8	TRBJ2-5	TGTGCCAGCAGCTTAGAGAGGGGGGACCAAGAGACCCAGTACTTC	CASSLERGDQETQYF
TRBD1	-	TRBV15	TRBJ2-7	TGTGCCACCAGCAGAACTCCGGGGACAGCTCTAACCTACGAGCAGTACTTC	CATSRTPGTALTYEQYF
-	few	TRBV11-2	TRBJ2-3	TGTGCCAGCAGTCCAAGACTAGTCGCGGCCGATACGCAGTATTTT	CASSPRLVAADTQYF
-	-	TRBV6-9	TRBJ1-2	TGTGCCAGCAGTTACAGCACCGCGGACTATGGCTACACCTTC	CASSYSTADYGYTF
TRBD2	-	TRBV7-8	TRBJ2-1	TGTGCCAGCAGCTTACTCGGGGGGGGAAACAATGAGCAGTTCTTC	CASSLLGGGNNEQFF
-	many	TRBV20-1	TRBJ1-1	TGCAGTGCTAGAGATCGGACAAACACTGAAGCTTTCTTT	CSARDRTNTEAFF
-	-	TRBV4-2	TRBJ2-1	TGTGCCAGCAACCAAGATGTGGCTAGCCCCTACAATGAGCAGTTCTTC	CASNQDVASPYNEQFF
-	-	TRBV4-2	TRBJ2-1	TGTGCCAGCAGCCCTGGGGGGGCAGACTACAATGAGCAGTTCTTC	CASSPGGADYNEQFF
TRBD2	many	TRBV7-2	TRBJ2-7	TGTGCCAGCAGCTTTAGCGGGGGAGGAGACGAGCAGTACTTC	CASSFSGGGDEQYF
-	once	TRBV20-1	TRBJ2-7	TGCAGTGCTAGAGATCCCCGAGCCCATGACGAGCAGTACTTC	CSARDPRAHDEQYF
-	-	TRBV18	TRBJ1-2	TGTGCCAGCTCAGGGGAGGGGAGCAACTATGGCTACACCTTC	CASSGEGSNYGYTF
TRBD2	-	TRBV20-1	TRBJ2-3	TGCAGTGCCCCGGGGACTAGCGGGGGTCTAGATACGCAGTATTTT	CSAPGTSGGLDTQYF
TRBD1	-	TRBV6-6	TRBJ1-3	TGTGCCAGCAGTGGGACAGAGGTGGACACCATATATTTT	CASSGTEVDTIYF
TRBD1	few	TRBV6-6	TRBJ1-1	TGTGCCAGCAGTTACTCGCCGGCAGGGGGGAACACTGAAGCTTTCTTT	CASSYSPAGGNTEAFF
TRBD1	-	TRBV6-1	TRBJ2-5	TGTGCCAGCAGTGAACAAGGACAGGGGGGAGGGAAGACCCAGTACTTC	CASSEQGQGGGKTQYF
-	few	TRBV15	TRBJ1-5	TGTGCCACCAAAAAATGGGGGATCGATAGCAATCAGCCCCAGCATTTT	CATKKWGIDSNQPQHF